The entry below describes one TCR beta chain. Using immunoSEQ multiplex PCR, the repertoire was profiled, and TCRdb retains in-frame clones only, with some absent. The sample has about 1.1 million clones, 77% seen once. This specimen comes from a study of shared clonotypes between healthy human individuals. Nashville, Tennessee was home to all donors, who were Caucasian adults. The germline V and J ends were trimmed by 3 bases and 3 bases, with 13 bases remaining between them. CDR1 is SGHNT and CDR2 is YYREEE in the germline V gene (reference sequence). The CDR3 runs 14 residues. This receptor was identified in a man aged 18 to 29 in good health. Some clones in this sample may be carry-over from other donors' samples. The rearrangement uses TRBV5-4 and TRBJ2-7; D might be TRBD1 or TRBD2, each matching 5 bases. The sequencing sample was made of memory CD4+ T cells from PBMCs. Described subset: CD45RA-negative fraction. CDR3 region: CASSYFRDGYEQYF. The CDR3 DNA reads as TGTGCCAGCAGCTACTTCAGGGACGGCTACGAGCAGTACTTC.